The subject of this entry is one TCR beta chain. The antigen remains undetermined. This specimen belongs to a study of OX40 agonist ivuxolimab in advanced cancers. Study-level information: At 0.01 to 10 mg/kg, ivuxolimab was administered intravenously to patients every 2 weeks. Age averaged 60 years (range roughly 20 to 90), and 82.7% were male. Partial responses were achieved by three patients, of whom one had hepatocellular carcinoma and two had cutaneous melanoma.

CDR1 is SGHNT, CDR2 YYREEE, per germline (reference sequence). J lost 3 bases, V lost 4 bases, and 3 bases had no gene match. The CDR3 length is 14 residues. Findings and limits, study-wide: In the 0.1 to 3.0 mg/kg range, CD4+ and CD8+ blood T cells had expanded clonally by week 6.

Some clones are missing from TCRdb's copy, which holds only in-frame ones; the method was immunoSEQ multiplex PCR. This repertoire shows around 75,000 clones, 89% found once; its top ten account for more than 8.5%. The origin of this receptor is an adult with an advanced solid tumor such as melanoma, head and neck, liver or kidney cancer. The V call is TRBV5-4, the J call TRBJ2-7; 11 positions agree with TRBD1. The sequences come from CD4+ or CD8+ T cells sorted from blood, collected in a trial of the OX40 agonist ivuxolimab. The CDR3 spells CASSPGQGVYEQYF. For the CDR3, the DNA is TGTGCCAGCAGCCCGGGACAGGGGGTCTACGAGCAGTACTTC.